This TCR beta chain came from a study of identical twins. In this sample, this clonotype turned up a few times. V shed 6 bases and J shed 9 bases, with 21 bases lying between them. The CDR3 extends over 15 amino acids. The germline V gene encodes CDR1 MNHNS and CDR2 SASEGT. TCRdb redid the calling of the 5' RACE reads with MiXCR, one entry per CDR3 protein. Of 500,000 to 600,000 distinct CDR3 sequences listed, under 25% are singletons. In addition, the sample was reused for a study of T cells expressing NK-cell markers. Per that study: Alpha-beta TCR T cells were the sole sorting target in several experiments, owing to an anti-gamma-delta TCR antibody.

The source material was CD4+ T cells sorted from blood. This chain uses TRBV6-1 with TRBJ2-1, with a weak D call TRBD2 (6 bases). The TCR comes from a woman in her late teens or twenties in good health. CDR3 residues: CASSRLNPSAGEQFF. CDR3 bases: TGTGCCAGCAGCCGCCTGAACCCGTCAGCGGGTGAGCAGTTCTTC.